These T cell receptor beta chains were read from a single sample in a study of identifying expanded T cells in peripheral blood. Using immunoSEQ multiplex PCR, the repertoire was profiled, and TCRdb retains in-frame clones only, with some absent. The repertoire has about 130,000 clones, around nine tenths of them found once; the top ten carry approximately 8.9%. The material sequenced was blood. The receptors shown here come from a person aged 18-70 years in good health. CDR3s leave out the opening cysteine and the closing phenylalanine or tryptophan. Each record gives: V gene, clone size, CDR3 protein. The size entry is marked missing in some rows and otherwise reads once, few, many or a size class.

V gene: TRBV19
clone size: few
CDR3 protein: ASSIGGVTGYT

V gene: TRBV7-9
clone size: once
CDR3 protein: ASSQEGVGTEAF

V gene: TRBV2
clone size: .
CDR3 protein: ASNLIYRDGYT

V gene: TRBV20-1
clone size: .
CDR3 protein: SAGGGNTQY

V gene: TRBV5-1
clone size: few
CDR3 protein: ASSLPAGTDTDTQY

V gene: TRBV4-3
clone size: once
CDR3 protein: ASSQGLGTGVSYEQY

V gene: TRBV28
clone size: .
CDR3 protein: ASSIQVSGNTIY

V gene: TRBV7-9
clone size: .
CDR3 protein: ASSLALGNTEAF

V gene: TRBV28
clone size: .
CDR3 protein: ATFETSNTEAF

V gene: TRBV5-6
clone size: .
CDR3 protein: ASSLAQGVNYGYT

V gene: TRBV11-2
clone size: .
CDR3 protein: ASTQAGRPEQY

V gene: TRBV19
clone size: .
CDR3 protein: ATAGDANNEQF

V gene: TRBV7-6
clone size: .
CDR3 protein: ASSKGGGRGDTQY

V gene: TRBV11-3
clone size: .
CDR3 protein: ASSLGGAGSTEAF

V gene: TRBV7-2
clone size: .
CDR3 protein: ASSFQGGAGTEAF

V gene: TRBV5-1
clone size: once
CDR3 protein: ASSLVSRNTEAF

V gene: TRBV5-5
clone size: .
CDR3 protein: ASSLLAGGPETQY

V gene: TRBV7-7
clone size: .
CDR3 protein: ASSLARPSSAQY

V gene: TRBV4-1
clone size: .
CDR3 protein: ASSQDQVNTEAF

V gene: TRBV19
clone size: .
CDR3 protein: ASSIVRDSNQPQH

V gene: TRBV6-1
clone size: .
CDR3 protein: ASTRGEQY

V gene: TRBV15
clone size: once
CDR3 protein: ATSRALAASYEQY

V gene: TRBV5-1
clone size: .
CDR3 protein: ASSSAAGAFAGNTIY

V gene: TRBV5-1
clone size: once
CDR3 protein: ASSLGAGEADTQY

V gene: TRBV5-4
clone size: .
CDR3 protein: ASSFRQGRAQETQY

V gene: TRBV4-1
clone size: .
CDR3 protein: ASSPGQGSGNTIY

V gene: TRBV7-7
clone size: .
CDR3 protein: ASSRSLPGVRNYEQY

V gene: TRBV30
clone size: .
CDR3 protein: AWSKEWTGPGNTIY

V gene: TRBV6-5
clone size: .
CDR3 protein: ASSYSTSGGKTQY

V gene: TRBV5-1
clone size: .
CDR3 protein: ASSLGQGGEKLF

V gene: TRBV27
clone size: .
CDR3 protein: ASGRQQGLYEQY

V gene: TRBV7-8
clone size: .
CDR3 protein: ASSLMAHNEQF

V gene: TRBV19
clone size: .
CDR3 protein: ASSRTSDRLEYGYT

V gene: TRBV29-1
clone size: .
CDR3 protein: SPQVSPDTQY

V gene: TRBV6-6
clone size: .
CDR3 protein: ASRGRQGAADTQY

V gene: TRBV18
clone size: .
CDR3 protein: ASSLERTGTQPQH

V gene: TRBV6-6
clone size: .
CDR3 protein: ASSYWDRDNEQF

V gene: TRBV2
clone size: .
CDR3 protein: ASGQGLSNQPQH

V gene: TRBV18
clone size: .
CDR3 protein: ASSPPDRGVRGYT

V gene: TRBV28
clone size: few
CDR3 protein: ASSPVTPGEKLF

V gene: TRBV27
clone size: .
CDR3 protein: ASSWDAKGNQPQH